This TCR beta chain was captured in a study of blood T cell repertoires in COVID-19. Study background: Collection of acute and convalescent COVID-19 samples took place in the United States, Italy and Spain. T cells, B-cell-depleted T cells, or PBMCs provided the cDNA or gDNA that served as material.

In the original processing: Amplification of reference gene primers provided the estimated nucleated cell counts. Assay used: immunoSEQ multiplex PCR; TCRdb lists only in-frame clones, some missing. For V, J and clone size, that table is used; D and trimming come from the DNA. The sample includes some 170,000 clones, 70% to 80% seen only once; the top ten take approximately 8%. The CDR3 has 13 residues. Germline assignment: CDR1 SEHNR and CDR2 FQNEAQ (reference sequence). V lost 6 bases and J lost 7, with 15 bases in between. This clonotype originated in a man in his sixties with acute or convalescent COVID-19. The chain is built from TRBV7-9 and TRBJ1-2; a weak D match, TRBD1 (6 bases). Specimen: peripheral blood. The CDR3 loop reads CASSTNRAVGYTF. The CDR3 DNA sequence: TGTGCCAGCAGTACTAACAGGGCTGTTGGCTACACCTTC.